This TCR beta chain was retrieved from a study of blood T cell repertoires in COVID-19. The data were produced by immunoSEQ multiplex PCR, yet TCRdb's version contains in-frame clones alone and is incomplete. The sample comprises about 18,000 clones, about 91% of which are singletons, and 4.5% to 6% rests with the top ten. Germline lookup yields CDR1 SEHNR and CDR2 FQNEAQ (reference sequence). Deletions cut 7 bases from V and 1 base from J, with 13 bases between. The length of the CDR3 is 14 residues. The sequence was obtained from a woman in her twenties or thirties who had recovered from COVID-19. The sequenced material came from PBMCs or T cells enriched from blood (not recorded which). The chain carries TRBV7-9 and TRBJ2-5, with D hard to call. The CDR3, as DNA: TGTGCCAGCACCATAACAGCCCTCCAAGAGACCCAGTACTTC. Amino acids: CASTITALQETQYF.